This T cell receptor beta chain was captured by sequencing in a study of blood T cell repertoires in COVID-19. The overall study: The samples span acute and convalescent COVID-19 from the United States, Italy and Spain. Sample material is recorded as cDNA or gDNA derived from T cells, B-cell-depleted T cells, or PBMCs.

The authors' processing: Quantification of nucleated cells was approximated via reference gene primer amplification. TCRdb's table, derived via immunoSEQ multiplex PCR, lists solely in-frame clones and lacks some. V, J and clone size were drawn from that table, and D and trimming were deduced from the DNA. The sample consists of about 190,000 clones, approximately 91% of them appearing once. Trimming took 2 bases from V and 0 from J, leaving 7 bases between them. Germline CDR1 reads KGHSH; CDR2 reads LQKENI. CDR3 length: 14 amino acids. This TCR was sampled from a man between 18 and 29 years old with active or convalescent COVID-19. The chain is built from TRBV18 and TRBJ1-2; D ambiguous. The sample comprised peripheral blood. CDR3 DNA: TGTGCCAGCTCACCATCAACATCTAACTATGGCTACACCTTC. It specifies CASSPSTSNYGYTF.